The 12 T cell receptor beta chains listed next were all sequenced from one sample in a study of early T cells in non-severe SARS-CoV-2 infection. TCRdb fed the 5' RACE reads into MiXCR, producing one record per CDR3 protein. The sample comprises 120,000 or so distinct CDR3 sequences, roughly 12% of which are singletons, and about 4% rests with the top ten. This specimen was whole blood, taken at baseline. The source of these receptors is an adult who was a healthcare worker with PCR-confirmed SARS-CoV-2 infection or an uninfected control (not recorded which).

The J gene is TRBJ2-1, the V gene TRBV6-5; TRBD2 matches 12 bases. The CDR3 sequence is 19 residues long. Per germline, CDR1 MNHEY and CDR2 SVGAGI. Trimming took 3 bases from V and 0 from J; bases not matched to a gene: 9. CDR3 coding DNA: TGTGCCAGCAGTTATACCGGGACTAGCGGGTTCAGCTCCTACAATGAGCAGTTCTTC. Encoded protein: CASSYTGTSGFSSYNEQFF.

As DNA, the CDR3 is TGCAGTGCTAGAGATAAGGAGAAAGGGTCTGGCTACACCTTC. Translating gives CSARDKEKGSGYTF. The chain combines TRBV20-1 with TRBJ1-2; D remains unclear. This CDR3 has 14 residues. Germline loops: CDR1 DFQATT, CDR2 SNEGSKA (reference sequence). Deletions cut 0 bases from V and 7 bases from J, with 15 bases between.

The count of this clonotype is one. The chain links TRBV7-8 to TRBJ2-1, with D maybe TRBD1 (5 bases). CDR3 length: 14 residues. Looked up from germline, CDR1 is SGHVS and CDR2 is FQNEAQ. V lost 7 bases, J lost 3 bases, and 13 bases lay in between. The CDR3 loop reads CASTLPGIYNEQFF. CDR3 coding DNA: TGTGCCAGCACCCTACCAGGGATCTACAATGAGCAGTTCTTC.

This clonotype showed up just a few times. This sequence joins TRBV5-1 and TRBJ2-7; D is possibly TRBD2 (5 bases). V lost 1 base to trimming and J lost 2 bases, with 10 bases between them. CDR1 is SGHRS, CDR2 YFSETQ, per germline. This CDR3 spans 14 amino acids. The CDR3 bases are TGCGCCAGCAGCTTGCTGGCCGGGACCTACGAGCAGTACTTC. This sequence encodes CASSLLAGTYEQYF.

This clonotype was seen only a few times. The V and J genes are TRBV21-1 and TRBJ2-7; the table's D gene call, TRBD1, was not cross checked with the DNA. TRBV21-1 is assigned pseudogene status. The CDR3 covers 15 residues. CDR3 protein: CASSKGTGQFYEQYF. In nucleotides, the CDR3 is TGTGCCAGCAGCAAAGGTACGGGACAGTTCTACGAGCAGTACTTC.

V usage is TRBV2 and J usage is TRBJ1-4; no firm D call. The ends were cut back, 6 bases at V and 5 bases at J, with 10 bases in the middle. This CDR3 has 13 amino acids. From germline, CDR1 is SNHLY and CDR2 FYNNEI. The DNA of the CDR3 is TGTGCCAGCAGGAGGTTAGAAAATGAAAAACTGTTTTTT. Amino acids: CASRRLENEKLFF.

V gene TRBV3-1 combines with J gene TRBJ2-3; 8 nucleotides agree with TRBD1. In germline, CDR1 is LGHDT, CDR2 YNNKEL (reference sequence). J gave up 4 bases and V 4 bases, and 4 bases lay outside the gene matches. The CDR3 covers 14 residues. The CDR3 bases are TGTGCCAGCAGCCGGCAGGGGGCTGCAGATACGCAGTATTTT. Residues: CASSRQGAADTQYF.

This chain uses TRBV6-5 with TRBJ2-3; tentatively, D is TRBD1 (6 bases). V lost 1 base and J 0 bases, leaving 11 bases between the germline ends. Germline CDR1 MNHEY, CDR2 SVGAGI. The CDR3 sequence is 16 residues long. CDR3 DNA sequence: TGTGCCAGCAGTTACTTCGTCGGACAGAGCACAGATACGCAGTATTTT. It codes for CASSYFVGQSTDTQYF.

Many counts were recorded for this clonotype. The chain is built from TRBV13 and TRBJ2-4, with a tentative D call TRBD1 (6 bases). This CDR3 is 14 amino acids long. Germline V gene data show CDR1 as PRHDT and CDR2 as FYEKMQ (reference sequence). V was clipped by 5 bases and J by 3 bases, with 11 bases between them. This chain's CDR3 is CASSLLGGKNIQYF. The CDR3 nucleotides are TGTGCCAGCAGCCTTTTAGGGGGCAAAAACATTCAGTACTTC.

CDR3 nucleotides: TGCGCCAGCAGCACCCAACAGGGCTCCTACGAGCAGTACTTC. It translates to CASSTQQGSYEQYF. The chain uses TRBV5-1 and TRBJ2-7; the D gene is possibly TRBD1 (6 bases). Germline lookup yields CDR1 SGHRS and CDR2 YFSETQ. Trimming removed 4 bases from V and 0 bases from J, with 11 bases in between. The CDR3 is made up of 14 amino acids.

This clonotype was detected many times. The chain has TRBV27 and TRBJ2-7; D unclear. The CDR3 is made up of 13 amino acids. Trimming removed 2 bases at V and 4 bases at J, with 9 bases between. The germline V gene encodes CDR1 MNHEY and CDR2 SMNVEV (reference sequence). CDR3 sequence reads: CASSLGDTYEQYF. DNA for the CDR3: TGTGCCAGCAGTTTAGGAGATACTTACGAGCAGTACTTC.

The V call is TRBV7-2, the J call TRBJ1-1; D unclear. CDR1 and CDR2 from the germline V gene are SGHTA and FQGNSA. Trimming stripped 4 bases from V and 6 bases from J, with 15 bases between. The CDR3 extends over 14 amino acids. Written as DNA, the CDR3 is TGTGCCAGCAGCTCCTTTTTAGATCTCTCTGAAGCTTTCTTT. Translation gives CASSSFLDLSEAFF. Complete variable domain (other parts from reference TRBV7-2 and TRBJ1-1): GAGVSQSPSNKVTEKGKDVELRCDPISGHTALYWYRQSLGQGLEFLIYFQGNSAPDKSGLPSDRFSAERTGGSVSTLTIQRTQQEDSAVYLCASSSFLDLSEAFFGQGTRLTVV.